The clone carrying this TCR beta chain was seen a handful of times. Its antigen remains unknown. This entry belongs to a study of T-cell memory formation after mild COVID-19. Whole-study results and caveats: Memory from before infection featured some responding clones, which suggests cross-reactive memory joined.

Trimming shortened V by 0 bases and J by 0 bases, and 13 bases separated the two germline ends. Germline loops: CDR1 DFQATT, CDR2 SNEGSKA (reference sequence). The length of the CDR3 is 16 residues. Each CDR3 protein is one row after TCRdb ran MiXCR on the 5' RACE reads. The sample contains about 400,000 distinct CDR3 sequences, about 22% of which appear only once. This TCR came from an adult woman who had mild COVID-19 (a few samples of this study predate the infection). Cell type and time point are not known. The sample consisted of PBMCs or a T cell subset sorted from them (not recorded which). The V and J genes are TRBV20-1 and TRBJ2-3, with D possibly TRBD2 on 5 matching bases. This chain's CDR3 is CSARDPGVASTDTQYF. In DNA, the CDR3 is TGCAGTGCTAGAGATCCCGGGGTCGCTAGCACAGATACGCAGTATTTT.